A single count supports the clone carrying this TCR beta chain. The entry originates in a study of blood T cell repertoires in COVID-19. The wider study: The analysed material was cDNA or gDNA that came from T cells, B-cell-depleted T cells, or PBMCs.

Original processing methods: Counts of nucleated cells, estimated from reference gene primer amplification, were obtained. TCRdb's copy holds only in-frame clones and misses some; the assay was immunoSEQ multiplex PCR. V and J calls and clone size are given by that table; D and trimming were obtained from the DNA. The table has around 160,000 clones, roughly 80% seen once; the top ten hold about 8%. The sequence was obtained from a human donor with acute or convalescent COVID-19. The donor label of this sample is uncertain. The specimen was peripheral blood.

The CDR3 reads CASRPTGNSNQPQHF. CDR3 DNA sequence: TGTGCCAGCCGCCCCACAGGGAATAGCAATCAGCCCCAGCATTTT. This chain links TRBV6-5 with TRBJ1-5; maybe TRBD1 (6 bases). Germline-derived CDR1 and CDR2 are MNHEY and SVGAGI. Trimming removed 8 bases at V and 0 bases at J, with 14 bases between. This CDR3 contains 15 residues.